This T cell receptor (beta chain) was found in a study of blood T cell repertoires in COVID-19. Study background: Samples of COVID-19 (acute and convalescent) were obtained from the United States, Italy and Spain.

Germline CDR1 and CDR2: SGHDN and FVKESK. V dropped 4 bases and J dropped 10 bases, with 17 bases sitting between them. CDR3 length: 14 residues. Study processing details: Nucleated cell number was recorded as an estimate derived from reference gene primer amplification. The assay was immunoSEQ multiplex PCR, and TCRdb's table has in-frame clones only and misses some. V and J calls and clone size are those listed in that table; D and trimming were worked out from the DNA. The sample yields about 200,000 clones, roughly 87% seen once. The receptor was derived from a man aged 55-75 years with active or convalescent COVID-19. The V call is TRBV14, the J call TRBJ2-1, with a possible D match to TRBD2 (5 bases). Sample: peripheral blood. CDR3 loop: CASSLIWEPREQFF. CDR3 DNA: TGTGCCAGCAGCCTGATCTGGGAGCCTCGCGAGCAGTTCTTC.